These T cell receptor beta chains were read from a single sample in a study of spatial heterogeneity in lung cancer. TCRdb used MiXCR to reprocess the 5' RACE reads, holding one entry per CDR3 protein. This table has approximately 630 distinct CDR3 sequences, approximately 8.9% appearing once. The sequenced sample was lung tumor tissue, obtained at surgery. The receptor set was obtained from a male donor with early-stage non-small cell lung cancer. CDR3s include the opening cysteine and the closing phenylalanine or tryptophan. Each record gives: D gene, J gene, clone size, V gene, CDR3 protein, CDR3 DNA. D genes are given only for firm matches. Expanded clones are given a class, and other clones once, few, many or no size at all.

d_call: NA; j_call: TRBJ2-3; clone_size: medium-sized; v_call: TRBV6-6; cdr3_aa: CASSYSGGFTDTQYF; cdr3_nt: TGTGCCAGCAGTTACTCCGGCGGTTTCACAGATACGCAGTATTTT
d_call: TRBD2; j_call: TRBJ2-3; clone_size: large; v_call: TRBV18; cdr3_aa: CASSPPASGRGDTQYF; cdr3_nt: TGTGCCAGCTCACCACCGGCTAGCGGGAGGGGAGATACGCAGTATTTT
d_call: TRBD2; j_call: TRBJ2-3; clone_size: once; v_call: TRBV5-1; cdr3_aa: CASSLGTGLGTSTDTQYF; cdr3_nt: TGCGCCAGCAGCCTGGGGACGGGACTAGGGACTAGCACAGATACGCAGTATTTT
d_call: TRBD2; j_call: TRBJ2-1; clone_size: medium-sized; v_call: TRBV14; cdr3_aa: CASSEFTGLAGNEQFF; cdr3_nt: TGTGCCAGCAGCGAATTCACGGGACTAGCGGGCAATGAGCAGTTCTTC
d_call: NA; j_call: TRBJ1-2; clone_size: medium-sized; v_call: TRBV27; cdr3_aa: CASSLYPSGVGYGYTF; cdr3_nt: TGTGCCAGCAGTTTATACCCTTCCGGGGTTGGCTATGGCTACACCTTC
d_call: NA; j_call: TRBJ1-1; clone_size: NA; v_call: TRBV5-5; cdr3_aa: CASSLGLAGNTEAFF; cdr3_nt: TGTGCCAGCAGCTTGGGTTTGGCAGGGAACACTGAAGCTTTCTTT
d_call: TRBD2; j_call: TRBJ2-5; clone_size: medium-sized; v_call: TRBV20-1; cdr3_aa: CSARDGRERTQYF; cdr3_nt: TGCAGTGCTAGAGATGGGCGGGAGCGGACCCAGTACTTC
d_call: TRBD1; j_call: TRBJ2-3; clone_size: medium-sized; v_call: TRBV7-3; cdr3_aa: CASRLTGGASTDTQYF; cdr3_nt: TGTGCCAGCAGGTTAACAGGGGGAGCTAGCACAGATACGCAGTATTTT
d_call: NA; j_call: TRBJ2-3; clone_size: medium-sized; v_call: TRBV4-1; cdr3_aa: CASSQDAFRTQYF; cdr3_nt: TGCGCCAGCAGCCAAGATGCCTTCCGTACGCAGTATTTT
d_call: TRBD2; j_call: TRBJ2-1; clone_size: medium-sized; v_call: TRBV7-3; cdr3_aa: CASSLIVSGGVNEQFF; cdr3_nt: TGTGCCAGCAGCTTAATTGTTAGCGGGGGGGTCAATGAGCAGTTCTTC
d_call: TRBD2; j_call: TRBJ2-3; clone_size: medium-sized; v_call: TRBV7-2; cdr3_aa: CASSLMGGGSDTQYF; cdr3_nt: TGTGCCAGCAGCTTAATGGGCGGGGGGTCAGATACGCAGTATTTT
d_call: NA; j_call: TRBJ1-2; clone_size: medium-sized; v_call: TRBV7-9; cdr3_aa: CASRGGPYGYTF; cdr3_nt: TGTGCCAGCAGAGGGGGGCCCTATGGCTACACCTTC
d_call: TRBD2; j_call: TRBJ2-5; clone_size: medium-sized; v_call: TRBV7-2; cdr3_aa: CASSAGSGKTQYF; cdr3_nt: TGTGCCAGCAGCGCCGGTAGCGGGAAGACCCAGTACTTC
d_call: NA; j_call: TRBJ2-3; clone_size: medium-sized; v_call: TRBV4-2; cdr3_aa: CASSQLFLGTDTQYF; cdr3_nt: TGTGCCAGCAGCCAGCTATTTCTAGGCACAGATACGCAGTATTTT
d_call: NA; j_call: TRBJ1-6; clone_size: NA; v_call: TRBV2; cdr3_aa: CASSEMGEGSPLHF; cdr3_nt: TGTGCCAGCAGTGAAATGGGAGAAGGTTCACCCCTCCACTTT